One sample yielded the 21 T cell receptor beta chains listed below, sequenced in a study of post-analysis software for immune sequencing data. The antigens these receptors bind are not known. Regarding the study as a whole: Patients used a few TRBV segments, including TRBV5-6, TRBV5-1 and TRBV20-1, more often than controls.

The authors incorporated unique molecular identifiers into the TCR beta cDNA libraries. TCRdb analysed the PCR reads with MiXCR anew, one entry per CDR3 protein. This table holds 250,000 to 300,000 distinct CDR3 sequences, less than 40% found once. The source material was blood. The receptors here all came from a girl aged 10-17 years with multiple sclerosis.

As to this clonotype: A much bigger clone sits one base away, suggesting this may be a read error. The chain employs TRBV28 and TRBJ1-1, with 10 bases fitting TRBD1. This CDR3 is built from 17 residues. CDR1 is MDHEN and CDR2 is SYDVKM in the germline V gene. V shed 1 base and J 3 bases; nucleotides not matched to a gene: 8. CDR3 sequence: CASSLFQDRGSYTEAFF. The CDR3 bases are TGTGCCAGCAGTTTATTTCAGGACAGGGGGTCCTACACTGAAGCTTTCTTT.

The chain uses TRBV5-1 and TRBJ1-1, with D perhaps TRBD1 (5 bases). V gave up 4 bases and J gave up 11 bases, with 18 bases separating them. Germline CDR1 SGHRS, CDR2 YFSETQ. This CDR3 contains 13 residues. Here the CDR3 DNA reads TGCGCCAGCAGCACCCGGGACCGAGATATCGCTTTCTTT. This sequence encodes CASSTRDRDIAFF.

Many counts were recorded for this clonotype. The CDR3, as DNA: TGTGCCAGCAGCCCGCAGGGGGCTAGCTCTGGGGCCAACGTCCTGACTTTC. Translated, it gives CASSPQGASSGANVLTF. The chain uses TRBV7-9 and TRBJ2-6; 8 bases are a match to TRBD1. Unmatched junction bases numbered 6, after V lost 5 bases and J lost 0 bases. The germline gives CDR1 SEHNR, CDR2 FQNEAQ (reference sequence). This CDR3 is 17 amino acids long.

This clonotype was picked up many times. The chain carries TRBV7-8 and TRBJ2-3; the match to TRBD2 covers 7 bases. CDR3 length equals 15 residues. Germline-derived CDR1 and CDR2 are SGHVS and FQNEAQ. V lost 1 base to trimming and J lost 3 bases; unmatched junction nucleotides: 4. CDR3 sequence: CASSLVAGGTDTQYF. The CDR3 DNA sequence: TGTGCCAGCAGCTTAGTAGCGGGCGGTACAGATACGCAGTATTTT.

Many counts were recorded for this clonotype. The chain has TRBV7-6 and TRBJ1-5; D not certain. Germline CDR1 is SGHVS and CDR2 is FNYEAQ. Trimming stripped 5 bases from V and 0 bases from J, with 8 bases between. This CDR3 is 14 amino acids long. The CDR3 region is CASSDPLSNQPQHF. CDR3 in DNA: TGTGCCAGCAGCGACCCGCTTAGCAATCAGCCCCAGCATTTT.

About this clonotype itself: An end of the junction does not agree with germline; a read error may underlie this. V and J are TRBV12-3 or TRBV12-4 and TRBJ1-4; unclear D gene. The CDR3 is 13 residues long. This CDR3 reads CAGRLTKLEKLFF. The CDR3 bases are TGTGCCGGCAGGTTGACCAAACTTGAAAAACTGTTTTTT.

This rearrangement joins TRBV5-6 to TRBJ2-2; the D is unclear. CDR1 and CDR2 (germline): SGHDT, YYEEEE. V lost 4 bases and J lost 6, with 10 bases in between. The CDR3 is 13 amino acids. The CDR3 loop is CASSRLDSGELFF. In nucleotides, the CDR3 is TGTGCCAGCAGCAGACTCGACTCCGGGGAGCTGTTTTTT.

This clonotype was counted at least ten times. The CDR3 region is CSARDPWGYGYTF. The CDR3 region has the DNA TGCAGTGCTAGAGATCCCTGGGGCTATGGCTACACCTTC. The gene calls are TRBV20-1 and TRBJ1-2, with D uncertain. CDR1 and CDR2 from the germline V gene are DFQATT and SNEGSKA (reference sequence). The CDR3 loop spans 13 amino acids. V lost 0 bases, J lost 4 bases, and 9 bases lay in between.

The V gene is TRBV18, the J gene TRBJ1-5, with 9 bases lining up with TRBD1. This CDR3 comprises 16 residues. The ends lost 4 bases at V and 3 bases at J; junction bases unmatched: 7. Per the germline V gene, CDR1 is KGHSH and CDR2 is LQKENI. The DNA for the CDR3 is TGTGCCAGCTCACGAGAAAGACAGGGGGACAATCAGCCCCAGCATTTT. It yields the protein CASSRERQGDNQPQHF.

This rearrangement joins TRBV14 to TRBJ2-5, with 8 positions matching TRBD2. The CDR3 covers 16 residues. With 3 bases clipped from V and 5 bases from J, the junction kept 11 bases outside the gene matches. The germline V gene encodes CDR1 SGHDN and CDR2 FVKESK. The CDR3 bases are TGTGCCAGCAGCCACTTGGAGCGGGAGCTTGGGGAGACCCAGTACTTC. Translation gives CASSHLERELGETQYF. The variable domain in full, completed from reference TRBV14 and TRBJ2-5, reads EAGVTQFPSHSVIEKGQTVTLRCDPISGHDNLYWYRRVMGKEIKFLLHFVKESKQDESGMPNNRFLAERTGGTYSTLKVQPAELEDSGVYFCASSHLERELGETQYFGPGTRLLVL.

This clonotype was observed many times. This chain uses TRBV19 with TRBJ2-5; D is unresolved. Trimming pared 3 bases from V and 2 bases from J, leaving 10 bases between. Germline CDR1 and CDR2: LNHDA and SQIVND (reference sequence). The CDR3 runs 14 residues. As DNA, the CDR3 is TGTGCCAGTAGTATTGGGCCACCACAAGAGACCCAGTACTTC. Its protein is CASSIGPPQETQYF.

This clonotype was detected many times. The rearrangement uses TRBV29-1 and TRBJ1-2; TRBD1 agrees at 10 bases. V lost 7 bases and J lost 6; bases outside the gene matches: 5. The CDR3 is 12 amino acids. CDR1 is SQVTM and CDR2 is ANQGSEA in the germline V gene. CDR3 protein: CSGTTGGDGYTF. The CDR3 bases are TGCAGCGGGACGACAGGGGGCGATGGCTACACCTTC.

This clonotype was seen more than once but under ten times. This sequence joins TRBV24-1 and TRBJ2-5; D remains ambiguous. The CDR3 spans 12 residues. Looked up from germline, CDR1 is KGHDR and CDR2 is SFDVKD. The ends were cut back, 3 bases at V and 2 bases at J, with 3 bases in the middle. The CDR3 sequence is CATSDPQETQYF. The CDR3 nucleotides are TGTGCCACCAGTGATCCGCAAGAGACCCAGTACTTC.

This chain joins TRBV18 and TRBJ2-1, with D perhaps given as TRBD1 or TRBD2 (5 bases each). V was cut by 3 bases and J by 7 bases, with 16 bases left in between. The CDR3 length is 15 residues. Germline V gene sequence: CDR1 KGHSH, CDR2 LQKENI. CDR3 bases: TGTGCCAGCTCACCGGTTGTTGGGGGTCGGAATGAGCAGTTCTTC. Amino acid sequence: CASSPVVGGRNEQFF.

This clonotype was seen repeatedly, ten times or more. The CDR3 sequence: CASRQQETQYF. The DNA for the CDR3 is TGTGCCAGCAGACAACAAGAGACCCAGTACTTC. The rearrangement uses TRBV3-1 and TRBJ2-5; no firm D call. The CDR3 has 11 amino acids. Trimming left V 6 bases short and J 2 bases short, with 4 bases between. CDR1 and CDR2 from the germline V gene are LGHDT and YNNKEL (reference sequence).

This clonotype was detected only once. The rearrangement links TRBV11-3 to TRBJ2-1, with D perhaps TRBD1 or TRBD2 (6 bases each). Per the germline V gene, CDR1 is SGHNT and CDR2 is YENEEA. The CDR3 is made up of 15 amino acids. Trimming cost V 1 base and J 7 bases, with 14 bases left between them. CDR3 residues: CASSLGGAGANEQFF. CDR3 in DNA: TGTGCCAGCAGCTTAGGGGGGGCAGGGGCGAATGAGCAGTTCTTC. Looking up the rest from reference TRBV11-3 and TRBJ2-1 gives the full variable domain: EAGVVQSPRYKIIEKKQPVAFWCNPISGHNTLYWYLQNLGQGPELLIRYENEEAVDDSQLPKDRFSAERLKGVDSTLKIQPAELGDSAVYLCASSLGGAGANEQFFGPGTRLTVL.

This clonotype was recorded a few times. The genes are TRBV29-1 and TRBJ2-2, with a tentative D call TRBD2 (6 bases). The CDR3 spans 13 residues. V dropped 7 bases and J dropped 9 bases, with 18 bases sitting between them. Germline V CDR1 and CDR2: SQVTM, ANQGSEA. CDR3 residues: CSAGGGGSRELFF. CDR3 in DNA: TGCAGCGCCGGGGGTGGTGGATCGAGGGAGCTGTTTTTT.

In its sample, this clonotype was seen many times. The J gene is TRBJ2-1, the V gene TRBV18, with D hard to call. V lost 5 bases, J lost 1 base, and 6 bases lay in between. The CDR3 contains 13 residues. CDR1 and CDR2 from the germline V gene are KGHSH and LQKENI. The CDR3 DNA is TGTGCCAGCTCATCGGAGTCCTACAATGAGCAGTTCTTC. Encoded protein: CASSSESYNEQFF.

In its sample, this clonotype was seen many times. The V call is TRBV6-4, the J call TRBJ2-3; a weak D match, TRBD2 (7 bases). The CDR3 covers 15 residues. Germline CDR1 reads MRHNA; CDR2 reads SNTAGT. V was trimmed by 2 bases and J by 2 bases, leaving 11 bases between them. DNA of the CDR3: TGTGCCAGCAGTGACGGGGGGGCCCACACAGATACGCAGTATTTT. It translates to CASSDGGAHTDTQYF.

This clonotype has ten or more counts. The chain joins TRBV5-1 to TRBJ2-1; 7 nucleotides agree with TRBD2. Trimming took 5 bases from V and 1 from J; bases not matched to a gene: 6. Per germline, CDR1 SGHRS and CDR2 YFSETQ. This CDR3 is built from 15 residues. CDR3 DNA: TGCGCCAGCAGTTCCCCCGGGGGGTCCTACAATGAGCAGTTCTTC. It is translated as CASSSPGGSYNEQFF.

This clonotype was found many times. The CDR3 reads CASSLLGMGGYTF. CDR3 sequence (DNA): TGTGCCAGCAGTTTGTTGGGTATGGGTGGCTACACCTTC. The rearrangement joins TRBV28 to TRBJ1-2; the D is unclear. CDR1 and CDR2 from the germline V gene are MDHEN and SYDVKM. The V end was cut by 3 bases, the J end by 7 bases, with 12 bases between. The CDR3 is made up of 13 amino acids.